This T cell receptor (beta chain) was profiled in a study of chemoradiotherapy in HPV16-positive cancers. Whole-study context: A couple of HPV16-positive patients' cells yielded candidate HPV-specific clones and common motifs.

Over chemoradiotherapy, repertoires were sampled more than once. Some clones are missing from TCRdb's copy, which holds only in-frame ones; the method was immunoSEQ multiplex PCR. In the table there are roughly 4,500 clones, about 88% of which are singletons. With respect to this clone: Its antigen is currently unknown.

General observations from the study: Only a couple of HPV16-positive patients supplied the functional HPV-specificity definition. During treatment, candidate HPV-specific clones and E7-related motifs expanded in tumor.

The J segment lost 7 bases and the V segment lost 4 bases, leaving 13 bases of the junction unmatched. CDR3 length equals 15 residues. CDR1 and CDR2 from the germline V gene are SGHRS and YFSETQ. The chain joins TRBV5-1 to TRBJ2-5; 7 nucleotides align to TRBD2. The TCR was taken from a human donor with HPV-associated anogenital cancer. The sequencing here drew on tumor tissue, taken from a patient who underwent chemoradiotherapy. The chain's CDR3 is CASSAELAEAGTQYF. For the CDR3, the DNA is TGCGCCAGCAGCGCCGAGCTAGCGGAGGCGGGGACCCAGTACTTC.